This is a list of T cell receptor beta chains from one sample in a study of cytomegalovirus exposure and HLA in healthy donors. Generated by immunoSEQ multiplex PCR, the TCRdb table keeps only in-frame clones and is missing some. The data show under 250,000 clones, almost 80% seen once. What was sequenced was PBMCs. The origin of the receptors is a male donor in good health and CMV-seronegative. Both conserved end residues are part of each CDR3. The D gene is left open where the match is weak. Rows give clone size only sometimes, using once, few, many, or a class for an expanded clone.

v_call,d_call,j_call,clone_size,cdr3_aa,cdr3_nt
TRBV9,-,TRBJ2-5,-,CASSPRIRQETQYF,TGTGCCAGCAGCCCCCGGATCAGGCAAGAGACCCAGTACTTC
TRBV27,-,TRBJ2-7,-,CASSFRQAGYEQYF,TGTGCCAGCAGTTTTAGGCAGGCTGGATACGAGCAGTACTTC
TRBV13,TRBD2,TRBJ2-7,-,CASSLGRGYSGSSYEQYF,TGTGCCAGCAGCTTAGGCCGAGGTTACAGCGGGAGCTCCTACGAGCAGTACTTC
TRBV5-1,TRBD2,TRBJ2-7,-,CASSLVAGVNEQYF,TGCGCCAGCAGCTTGGTAGCGGGAGTCAACGAGCAGTACTTC
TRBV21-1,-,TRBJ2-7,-,CASSAPPTKQGLSYEQYF,TGTGCCAGCAGCGCTCCCCCGACGAAACAGGGGCTATCCTACGAGCAGTACTTC
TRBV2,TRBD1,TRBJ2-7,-,CASKGLSDRVYEQYF,TGTGCCAGCAAGGGCCTTTCCGACAGGGTATACGAGCAGTACTTC
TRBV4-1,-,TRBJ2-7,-,CASSHRDSEGEQYF,TGCGCCAGCAGCCACCGGGACTCTGAAGGCGAGCAGTACTTC
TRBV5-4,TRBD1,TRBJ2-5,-,CASSLNPTGGADQETQYF,TGTGCCAGCAGCTTGAACCCTACAGGGGGCGCCGACCAAGAGACCCAGTACTTC
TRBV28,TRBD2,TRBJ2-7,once,CASYRGGRSYEQYF,TGTGCCAGCTATCGGGGGGGGAGGTCCTACGAGCAGTACTTC
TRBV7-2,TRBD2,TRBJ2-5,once,CASSPGGGLSVETQYF,TGTGCCAGCAGCCCCGGGGGAGGGCTTAGTGTGGAGACCCAGTACTTC
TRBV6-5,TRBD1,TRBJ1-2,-,CASSQGQGANGYTF,TGTGCCAGCAGCCAGGGACAGGGGGCTAATGGCTACACCTTC
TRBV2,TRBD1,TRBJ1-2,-,CASRTGGYGYTF,TGTGCCAGCAGGACAGGGGGCTATGGCTACACCTTC
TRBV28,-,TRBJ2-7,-,CASSLMDTYEQYF,TGTGCCAGCAGTTTGATGGACACCTACGAGCAGTACTTC
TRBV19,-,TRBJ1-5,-,CASRFLGGAYQPQHF,TGTGCCAGTAGATTTCTGGGAGGAGCCTATCAGCCCCAGCATTTT
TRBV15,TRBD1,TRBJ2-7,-,CATSRGDRGTYEQYF,TGTGCCACCAGCAGAGGGGACAGGGGAACCTACGAGCAGTACTTC
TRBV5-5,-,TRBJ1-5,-,CASSLALYRAGQPQHF,TGTGCCAGCAGCTTGGCCCTATACAGGGCAGGCCAGCCCCAGCATTTT
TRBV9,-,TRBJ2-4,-,CASGGGGNLNIQYF,TGTGCCAGCGGGGGGGGCGGGAATTTAAACATTCAGTACTTC
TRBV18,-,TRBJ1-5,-,CASSPLQGINSNQPQHF,TGTGCCAGCTCACCACTCCAGGGGATTAATAGCAATCAGCCCCAGCATTTT
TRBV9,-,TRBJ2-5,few,CASSAGDLTQYF,TGTGCCAGCAGCGCGGGGGACTTGACCCAGTACTTC
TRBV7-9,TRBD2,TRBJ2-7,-,CASSFPGVRTSGRGEQYF,TGTGCCAGCAGCTTCCCCGGAGTTCGGACTAGCGGGAGAGGCGAGCAGTACTTC
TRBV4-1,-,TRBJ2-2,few,CASSHPKGLDTGELFF,TGCGCCAGCAGCCACCCGAAGGGACTGGACACCGGGGAGCTGTTTTTT
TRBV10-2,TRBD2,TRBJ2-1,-,CASSALAGGNEQFF,TGCGCCAGCAGTGCACTAGCGGGAGGTAATGAGCAGTTCTTC
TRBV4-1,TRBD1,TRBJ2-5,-,CASSQLEWETGGFLETQYF,TGCGCCAGCAGCCAACTCGAGTGGGAGACAGGGGGCTTTTTGGAGACCCAGTACTTC
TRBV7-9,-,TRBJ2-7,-,CASSGEATAGEQYF,TGTGCCAGCAGCGGAGAGGCGACAGCCGGGGAGCAGTACTTC
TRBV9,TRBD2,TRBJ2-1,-,CASSPWTSGSGEQFF,TGTGCCAGCAGCCCTTGGACTAGCGGGAGTGGCGAGCAGTTCTTC
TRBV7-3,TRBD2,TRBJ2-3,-,CASSLKPRTSGREADTQYF,TGTGCCAGCAGCTTAAAGCCAAGGACTAGCGGGAGGGAGGCAGATACGCAGTATTTT
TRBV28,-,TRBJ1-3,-,CASTVGNTIYF,TGTGCCAGCACCGTTGGAAACACCATATATTTT
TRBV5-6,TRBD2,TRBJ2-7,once,CASSLALTSGSYEQYF,TGTGCCAGCAGCTTGGCCTTGACTAGCGGGAGCTACGAGCAGTACTTC
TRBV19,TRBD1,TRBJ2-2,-,CASSSTGVYTGELFF,TGTGCCAGTAGTTCGACAGGGGTCTACACCGGGGAGCTGTTTTTT
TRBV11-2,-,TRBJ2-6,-,CASSLDPGVRGANVLTF,TGTGCCAGCAGCTTAGATCCGGGTGTGAGGGGGGCCAACGTCCTGACTTTC
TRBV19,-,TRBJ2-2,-,CASSYGTPRTGELFF,TGTGCCAGTAGTTACGGGACTCCTCGCACCGGGGAGCTGTTTTTT
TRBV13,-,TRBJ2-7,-,CASSPSGEGGYEQYF,TGTGCCAGCAGCCCATCCGGGGAGGGGGGCTACGAGCAGTACTTC
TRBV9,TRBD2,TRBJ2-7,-,CASSVGGGGRASYGEQYF,TGTGCCAGCAGCGTAGGTGGGGGCGGGAGGGCCAGTTATGGGGAGCAGTACTTC
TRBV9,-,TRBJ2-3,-,CASSVTGGSTDTQYF,TGTGCCAGCAGCGTAACGGGCGGGAGCACAGATACGCAGTATTTT
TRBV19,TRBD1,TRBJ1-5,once,CASSMATGWSGNQPQHF,TGTGCCAGTAGTATGGCGACAGGGTGGAGTGGCAATCAGCCCCAGCATTTT
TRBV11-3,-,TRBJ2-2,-,CASSQFRGAAGELFF,TGTGCCAGCAGCCAGTTTCGGGGGGCGGCCGGGGAGCTGTTTTTT
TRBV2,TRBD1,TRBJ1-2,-,CASRLQGVDLYGYTF,TGTGCCAGCAGGCTCCAGGGGGTAGACCTCTATGGCTACACCTTC
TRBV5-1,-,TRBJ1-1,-,CASSLLSNTEAFF,TGCGCCAGCAGCTTACTGTCGAACACTGAAGCTTTCTTT
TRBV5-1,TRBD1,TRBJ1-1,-,CASSLAGTGVFSNTEAFF,TGCGCCAGCAGCTTGGCCGGGACAGGGGTCTTCTCGAACACTGAAGCTTTCTTT
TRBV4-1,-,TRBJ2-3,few,CASSHGVERTQYF,TGCGCCAGCAGCCATGGGGTTGAGCGGACGCAGTATTTT
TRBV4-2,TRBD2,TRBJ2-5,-,CASSQEGAGVRETQYF,TGTGCCAGCAGCCAAGAAGGAGCGGGAGTGCGTGAGACCCAGTACTTC
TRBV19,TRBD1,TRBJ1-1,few,CASSKRDRGPQNTEAFF,TGTGCCAGTAGTAAAAGGGACAGGGGACCGCAGAACACTGAAGCTTTCTTT
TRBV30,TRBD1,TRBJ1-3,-,CAWSAAGGTIYF,TGTGCCTGGAGTGCGGCAGGGGGTACCATATATTTT
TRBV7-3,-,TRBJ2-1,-,CASSLLGSYNEQFF,TGTGCCAGCAGCTTACTAGGCTCCTACAATGAGCAGTTCTTC
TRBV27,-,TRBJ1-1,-,CASSLEGTEAFF,TGTGCCAGCAGTTTGGAGGGAACTGAAGCTTTCTTT
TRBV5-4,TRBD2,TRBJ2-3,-,CASSSLAGGPTDTQYF,TGTGCCAGCAGCTCACTAGCGGGAGGGCCCACAGATACGCAGTATTTT
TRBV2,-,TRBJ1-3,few,CASTQQGSAPTGNTIYF,TGTGCCAGCACCCAACAGGGTTCAGCGCCAACTGGAAACACCATATATTTT
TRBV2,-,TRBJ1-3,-,CASRENQGSGNTIYF,TGTGCCAGCAGAGAGAACCAGGGCTCCGGAAACACCATATATTTT
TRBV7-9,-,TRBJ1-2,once,CSSSPKYRTVRYGYTF,TGTTCCAGCAGCCCTAAATACCGGACAGTTCGCTATGGCTACACCTTC
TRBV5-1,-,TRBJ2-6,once,CASSLAVGASGANVLTF,TGCGCCAGCAGCTTAGCCGTAGGGGCCTCTGGGGCCAACGTCCTGACTTTC
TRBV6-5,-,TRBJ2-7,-,CASSYSRGSYEQYF,TGTGCCAGCAGTTACTCGCGGGGAAGCTACGAGCAGTACTTC
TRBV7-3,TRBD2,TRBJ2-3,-,CASSWGGSDTQYF,TGTGCCAGCAGCTGGGGGGGGTCAGATACGCAGTATTTT